The 4 T cell receptor beta chains given below trace back to one sample, sequenced in a study of blood T cell repertoires in COVID-19. Sequencing used immunoSEQ multiplex PCR; TCRdb keeps in-frame clones, though not all of them. Here the sample spans about 200,000 clones, around four fifths being singletons. Sequencing used peripheral blood. The source of these receptors is a human donor in a cohort sampled during active COVID-19.

The rearrangement joins TRBV3-1 (or the pseudogene TRBV3-2) to TRBJ1-1; a possible D gene is TRBD1 (5 bases). This CDR3 has 15 residues. V lost 1 base, J lost 0 bases, and 9 bases lay in between. The germline gives CDR1 LGHDT, CDR2 YNNKEL (reference sequence). The CDR3 loop is CASSQVAQVNTEAFF. For the CDR3, the DNA is TGTGCCAGCAGCCAAGTTGCACAGGTGAACACTGAAGCTTTCTTT.

The chain employs TRBV11-3 and TRBJ2-3; TRBD2 is a possible D gene (6 bases). Germline CDR1 reads SGHNT; CDR2 reads YENEEA. This CDR3 contains 15 residues. The V gene lost 5 bases and the J gene lost 0 bases, with 12 bases spanning the gap. The CDR3 region is CASSPEGLSTDTQYF. CDR3 bases: TGTGCCAGCAGCCCGGAGGGCCTTAGCACAGATACGCAGTATTTT.

The CDR3 spells CASSDGQGEVNEQFF. CDR3 nucleotide sequence: TGTGCCAGCAGTGACGGGCAGGGGGAGGTAAATGAGCAGTTCTTC. The chain links TRBV6-4 to TRBJ2-1, with D possibly being TRBD1 (7 bases). Germline V gene data show CDR1 as MRHNA and CDR2 as SNTAGT. CDR3 length equals 15 residues. Trimming pared 2 bases from V and 7 bases from J, leaving 15 bases between.

The rearrangement uses TRBV7-9 and TRBJ2-5; D gene uncertain. The V gene lost 3 bases and the J gene lost 5 bases, with 10 bases spanning the gap. Germline CDR1 SEHNR, CDR2 FQNEAQ (reference sequence). The CDR3 consists of 13 residues. The CDR3 sequence is CASSFRVLETQYF. The CDR3 nucleotides read TGTGCCAGCAGCTTCCGGGTGCTGGAGACCCAGTACTTC. Full variable domain (outside the CDR3, taken from reference TRBV7-9 and TRBJ2-5): DTGVSQNPRHKITKRGQNVTFRCDPISEHNRLYWYRQTLGQGPEFLTYFQNEAQLEKSRLLSDRFSAERPKGSFSTLEIQRTEQGDSAMYLCASSFRVLETQYFGPGTRLLVL.